This TCR beta chain was recorded in a study of T cell changes during pregnancy in multiple sclerosis. Germline lookup yields CDR1 MDHEN and CDR2 SYDVKM. The CDR3 consists of 13 residues. The germline V and J ends were trimmed by 2 bases and 7 bases, with 11 bases remaining between them. This table comes from immunoSEQ multiplex PCR, and its TCRdb copy is limited to in-frame clones, with some not included. The table has 90,000 or so clones, approximately 89% seen once. This chain links TRBV28 with TRBJ1-2, with a weak D call TRBD1 (5 bases). This TCR was recovered from a female donor in good health, enrolled as a control in a pregnancy study. The sample here was peripheral blood, taken in the first trimester of pregnancy. The CDR3 nucleotides are TGTGCCAGCAGTTTAGGGACTCGGTCTGGCTACACCTTC. Protein sequence: CASSLGTRSGYTF.